These 16 T cell receptor beta chains were sequenced from one sample in a study of T cells after yellow fever vaccination. TCRdb redid the calling of the 5' RACE reads with MiXCR, one entry per CDR3 protein. The table records some 97,000 distinct CDR3 sequences, around 5.8% of them present only once. The specimen comprised CD8+ T cells sorted from PBMCs, sampled 10 days after the yellow fever booster vaccination. The origin of the receptors is a man between 18 and 29 years old who received the YFV17D yellow fever vaccine.

In this sample, this clonotype turned up a few times. The chain employs TRBV29-1 and TRBJ2-3; D call uncertain. V was trimmed by 3 bases and J by 4 bases, leaving 8 bases between them. The CDR3 totals 12 residues. Germline loops: CDR1 SQVTM, CDR2 ANQGSEA. DNA for the CDR3: TGCAGCGTTGATCAGGAAGCAGATACGCAGTATTTT. Protein sequence: CSVDQEADTQYF.

The rearrangement links TRBV5-1 to TRBJ1-1; a possible D gene is TRBD1 (6 bases). The CDR3 spans 13 residues. V shed 5 bases and J shed 4 bases, with 12 bases lying between them. Germline CDR1 and CDR2: SGHRS and YFSETQ. The DNA of the CDR3 is TGCGCCAGCAGGGCAGGGGTTACCACTGAAGCTTTCTTT. Its translation is CASRAGVTTEAFF.

This clonotype was detected ten times or more. The V and J genes are TRBV4-3 and TRBJ2-1; TRBD2 matches at 12 bases. Germline V gene sequence: CDR1 LGHNA, CDR2 YSLEER. V trimming: 1 base; J trimming: 1 base; junction bases outside the gene matches: 5. This CDR3 has 18 residues. The DNA for the CDR3 is TGCGCCAGCAGCCAAGGGCTAGCGGGGGGGCGGTCCTACAATGAGCAGTTCTTC. As protein: CASSQGLAGGRSYNEQFF.

The rearrangement uses TRBV14 and TRBJ2-7; D is undetermined. CDR1 is SGHDN and CDR2 is FVKESK in the germline V gene. The CDR3 is made up of 17 amino acids. With 0 bases removed from V and 0 bases from J, the gap between germline ends came to 15 bases. The CDR3 loop is CASSQDHYQRSSYEQYF. The CDR3 DNA follows: TGTGCCAGCAGCCAAGATCACTACCAACGAAGCTCCTACGAGCAGTACTTC.

The V gene is TRBV4-2, the J gene TRBJ1-6; 7 bases map to TRBD1. V gave up 8 bases and J gave up 0 bases; unmatched junction bases: 4. This CDR3 contains 15 residues. Germline V gene sequence: CDR1 LGHNA, CDR2 YNFKEQ. The CDR3 reads CASCTGVSYNSPLHF. The CDR3 coding sequence is TGTGCCAGCTGCACAGGGGTCTCCTATAATTCACCCCTCCACTTT.

Many counts were recorded for this clonotype. The chain uses TRBV27 and TRBJ2-7; 8 nucleotides agree with TRBD2. Germline-derived CDR1 and CDR2 are MNHEY and SMNVEV (reference sequence). V shed 2 bases, J shed 3 bases, and the junction held 0 bases outside the gene matches. The CDR3 length is 13 residues. DNA of the CDR3: TGTGCCAGCAGTTTAGCGGGGGGCTACGAGCAGTACGTC. Amino acids: CASSLAGGYEQYV.

This clonotype appeared many times. The gene calls are TRBV4-1 and TRBJ2-1; no clear D. Trimming took 1 base from V and 7 from J, leaving 5 bases between them. In germline, CDR1 is MGHRA, CDR2 YSYEKL. The CDR3 has 12 amino acids. CDR3 bases: TGCGCCAGCAGCCAAGCAAGAAATGAGCAGTTCTTC. Its translation is CASSQARNEQFF.

This clonotype has just a few counts. This chain uses TRBV7-9 with TRBJ2-4, with TRBD1 identical over 7 bases. The CDR3 runs 14 residues. Germline CDR1 and CDR2: SEHNR and FQNEAQ (reference sequence). Trimming took 4 bases from V and 4 from J; bases not matched to a gene: 4. CDR3 nucleotides: TGTGCCAGCAGCTCAGGGACAGAGAAAAACATTCAGTACTTC. Its protein product is CASSSGTEKNIQYF.

The rearrangement uses TRBV4-3 and TRBJ2-3; TRBD2 might be the D (7 bases). The CDR3 consists of 17 residues. V shed 0 bases and J shed 4 bases, with 17 bases lying between them. Germline CDR1 LGHNA, CDR2 YSLEER. CDR3 DNA sequence: TGCGCCAGCAGCCAAGACCGGGGAGGGGGGCGCTCAGATACGCAGTATTTT. Its protein is CASSQDRGGGRSDTQYF.

The chain uses TRBV30 and TRBJ1-2, with 10 nucleotides matching TRBD1. With V trimmed by 4 bases and J by 6 bases, 11 bases remained unmatched. CDR1 and CDR2 (germline): GTSNPN, SVGIG (reference sequence). The CDR3 sequence is 15 residues long. CDR3 DNA: TGTGCCTGGACTATACTGGGACAGGGGCAGAATGGCTACACCTTC. It codes for CAWTILGQGQNGYTF.

This clonotype occurred a few times. The chain has TRBV4-2 and TRBJ1-5; D remains unclear. Germline loops: CDR1 LGHNA, CDR2 YNFKEQ. Trimming removed 1 base from V and 7 bases from J, with 8 bases in between. CDR3 length: 13 amino acids. CDR3 protein: CASSQGGEQPQHF. The DNA for the CDR3 is TGTGCCAGCAGCCAAGGCGGGGAGCAGCCCCAGCATTTT.

The gene calls are TRBV6-5 and TRBJ1-5, with D unresolved. The CDR3 totals 13 residues. CDR1 and CDR2 from the germline V gene are MNHEY and SVGAGI. The V end lost 6 bases, the J end lost 2 bases, and 8 bases lay between the germline ends. The CDR3 region is CASSPRGNQPQHF. CDR3 nucleotides: TGTGCCAGCAGCCCCCGGGGCAATCAGCCCCAGCATTTT.

This clonotype was observed a few times. This chain joins TRBV5-1 and TRBJ2-6; a weak D match, TRBD1 (5 bases). V was shortened by 4 bases and J by 0 bases, with 20 bases between the two germline ends. The CDR3 totals 19 residues. CDR1 SGHRS and CDR2 YFSETQ come from the germline V gene. The CDR3 loop reads CASSHKWGGTSSGANVLTF. In DNA form, the CDR3 reads TGCGCCAGCAGCCACAAGTGGGGCGGAACCTCCTCTGGGGCCAACGTCCTGACTTTC. The variable domain in full, with the rest retrieved from reference TRBV5-1 and TRBJ2-6, is KAGVTQTPRYLIKTRGQQVTLSCSPISGHRSVSWYQQTPGQGLQFLFEYFSETQRNKGNFPGRFSGRQFSNSRSEMNVSTLELGDSALYLCASSHKWGGTSSGANVLTFGAGSRLTVL.

The J gene is TRBJ2-2, the V gene TRBV5-5; D is perhaps TRBD1 (6 bases). This CDR3 region has 15 residues. Trimming removed 0 bases from V and 6 bases from J, with 12 bases in between. Germline loops: CDR1 SGHKS, CDR2 YYEKEE (reference sequence). The DNA for the CDR3 is TGTGCCAGCAGCTTGGGCTGGGGGCGATCCGGGGAGCTGTTTTTT. This encodes CASSLGWGRSGELFF.

In its sample, this clonotype was seen many times. This chain joins TRBV4-3 and TRBJ2-6; D is uncertain. The germline CDR1 and CDR2 sequences are LGHNA and YSLEER. The CDR3 is 16 residues long. Trimming pared 3 bases from V and 0 bases from J, leaving 9 bases between. The CDR3 DNA is TGCGCCAGCAGCCACCACTCGAGCTCTGGGGCCAACGTCCTGACTTTC. Residues: CASSHHSSSGANVLTF.

This clonotype was picked up a small number of times. The gene calls are TRBV9 and TRBJ2-2, with D perhaps matching TRBD2 (7 bases). Deletions cut 1 base from V and 6 bases from J, with 10 bases between. CDR1 is SGDLS, CDR2 YYNGEE, per germline. CDR3 size: 14 residues. The CDR3 loop is CASSVLGGAGELFF. Here the CDR3 DNA reads TGTGCCAGCAGCGTACTAGGGGGGGCCGGGGAGCTGTTTTTT.